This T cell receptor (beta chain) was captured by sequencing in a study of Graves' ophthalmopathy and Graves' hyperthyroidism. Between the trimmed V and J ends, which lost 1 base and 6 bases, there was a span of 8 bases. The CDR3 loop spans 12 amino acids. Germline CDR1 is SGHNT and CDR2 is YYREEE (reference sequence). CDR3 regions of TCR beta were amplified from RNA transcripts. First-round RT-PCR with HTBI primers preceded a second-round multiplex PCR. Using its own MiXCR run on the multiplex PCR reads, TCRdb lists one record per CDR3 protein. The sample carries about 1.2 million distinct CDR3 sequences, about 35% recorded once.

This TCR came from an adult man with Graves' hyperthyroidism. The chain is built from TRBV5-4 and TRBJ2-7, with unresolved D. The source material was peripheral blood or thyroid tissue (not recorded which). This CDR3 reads CASSLNLREQYF. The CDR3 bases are TGTGCCAGCAGCTTGAACCTCCGCGAGCAGTACTTC.